A single sample is the source of the 18 T cell receptor beta chains below, sequenced in a study of blood T cell repertoires in COVID-19. Sequencing used immunoSEQ multiplex PCR; TCRdb keeps in-frame clones, though not all of them. The repertoire holds 150,000 or so clones, over 75% seen once, with roughly 1.1% in the top ten. Sequencing input: peripheral blood. The source is a man in his 60s who had recovered from COVID-19.

This rearrangement joins TRBV12-5 to TRBJ2-6; a weak D match, TRBD2 (5 bases). Germline V gene lookup returns CDR1 LGHNT and CDR2 FRNRAP. This CDR3 has 15 amino acids. CDR3 in DNA: TGTGCCACTGAGGGCTATAGCTCTGGGGCCAACGTCCTGACTTTC. Translated, it gives CATEGYSSGANVLTF. The full variable domain, rest sourced from reference TRBV12-5 and TRBJ2-6, is DARVTQTPRHKVTEMGQEVTMRCQPILGHNTVFWYRQTMMQGLELLAYFRNRAPLDDSGMPKDRFSAEMPDATLATLKIQPSEPRDSAVYFCATEGYSSGANVLTFGAGSRLTVL.

This sequence joins TRBV5-1 and TRBJ2-3; no firm D call. The length of the CDR3 is 12 residues. Germline CDR1 SGHRS, CDR2 YFSETQ. The V end lost 1 base, the J end lost 3 bases, and 3 bases lay between the germline ends. CDR3 coding DNA: TGCGCCAGCAGCTTGCGGACAGATACGCAGTATTTT. Translation gives CASSLRTDTQYF.

The chain has TRBV9 and TRBJ1-2; D is possibly TRBD1 (6 bases). There are 12 residues in the CDR3. Germline values: CDR1 SGDLS, CDR2 YYNGEE. CDR3 region: CAGPGTPYGYTF. The CDR3 DNA is TGTGCAGGCCCCGGGACACCGTATGGCTACACCTTC.

V gene TRBV6-5 combines with J gene TRBJ2-3; a weak D match, TRBD2 (6 bases). V shed 2 bases and J shed 0 bases, with 9 bases lying between them. The CDR3 sequence is 15 residues long. The germline V gene encodes CDR1 MNHEY and CDR2 SVGAGI. DNA for the CDR3: TGTGCCAGCAGTTACGATGGGACTAGCACAGATACGCAGTATTTT. It translates to CASSYDGTSTDTQYF.

The chain recombines TRBV29-1 with TRBJ1-1, with TRBD1 as a possible D gene (5 bases). The germline gives CDR1 SQVTM, CDR2 ANQGSEA. Between the trimmed V and J ends, which lost 4 bases and 4 bases, there was a span of 16 bases. CDR3 size: 14 residues. DNA of the CDR3: TGCAGCGTTGTGGCTTTCACGGGGGTCACTGAAGCTTTCTTT. It yields the protein CSVVAFTGVTEAFF.

The chain joins TRBV2 to TRBJ2-1; 8 bases agree with TRBD2. Germline V gene data show CDR1 as SNHLY and CDR2 as FYNNEI. This CDR3 has 13 amino acids. V shed 5 bases, J shed 6 bases, and the junction held 3 bases outside the gene matches. This CDR3 reads CASSLSGVNEQFF. Written as DNA, the CDR3 is TGTGCCAGCAGTCTTAGCGGGGTCAATGAGCAGTTCTTC.

The genes are TRBV7-9 and TRBJ2-6, with TRBD1 matching over 9 bases. V gave up 5 bases and J gave up 0 bases; unmatched junction bases: 8. This CDR3 is 18 amino acids long. CDR1 is SEHNR, CDR2 FQNEAQ, per germline (reference sequence). The CDR3 nucleotides read TGTGCCAGCAGCCGATGGGGACAGGGTTTCTCTGGGGCCAACGTCCTGACTTTC. Translation gives CASSRWGQGFSGANVLTF.

The rearrangement uses TRBV27 and TRBJ2-6; D unclear. With 10 bases removed from V and 1 base from J, the gap between germline ends came to 8 bases. Looked up from germline, CDR1 is MNHEY and CDR2 is SMNVEV (reference sequence). This CDR3 is built from 13 residues. This CDR3 is CATQTSGANVLTF. CDR3 DNA sequence: TGTGCCACCCAAACATCTGGGGCCAACGTCCTGACTTTC. The full variable domain, completed using reference TRBV27 and TRBJ2-6, is EAQVTQNPRYLITVTGKKLTVTCSQNMNHEYMSWYRQDPGLGLRQIYYSMNVEVTDKGDVPEGYKVSRKEKRNFPLILESPSPNQTSLYFCATQTSGANVLTFGAGSRLTVL.

The chain carries TRBV5-6 and TRBJ1-2; 9 bases are shared with TRBD1. Germline assignment: CDR1 SGHDT and CDR2 YYEEEE. The CDR3 extends over 15 amino acids. Trimming cost V 2 bases and J 2 bases; bases outside gene matches: 4. CDR3 coding DNA: TGTGCCAGCAGCTTCGGGACAGGGATGAACTATGGCTACACCTTC. Its protein is CASSFGTGMNYGYTF.

This chain joins TRBV6-5 and TRBJ2-3; 8 bases fit TRBD1. This CDR3 spans 16 amino acids. The ends lost 2 bases at V and 1 base at J; junction bases unmatched: 5. Germline CDR1 MNHEY, CDR2 SVGAGI. The CDR3 reads CASSYQGATRTDTQYF. The DNA for the CDR3 is TGTGCCAGCAGTTACCAGGGGGCTACCCGCACAGATACGCAGTATTTT.

J is TRBJ2-3 and V is TRBV6-5; 8 bases map to TRBD1. The trim removed 6 bases at V and 5 bases at J, leaving 10 bases unmatched. Germline CDR1 is MNHEY and CDR2 is SVGAGI. CDR3 length: 15 amino acids. The CDR3 spells CASRTQGAGGDTQYF. The CDR3 DNA follows: TGTGCCAGCAGGACGCAGGGGGCTGGGGGAGATACGCAGTATTTT.

This chain links TRBV3-1 (or the pseudogene TRBV3-2) with TRBJ2-2; D might be TRBD1 (6 bases). V was clipped by 6 bases and J by 3 bases, with 17 bases between them. The length of the CDR3 is 16 residues. CDR1 is LGHDT, CDR2 YNNKEL, per germline (reference sequence). CDR3: CASSRRETGHTGELFF. The CDR3 coding sequence is TGTGCCAGCAGTCGAAGGGAGACAGGACACACCGGGGAGCTGTTTTTT.

CDR3 nucleotides: TGTGCCACCCTTCTCAAGAGGGCCTCCATTGCAACTAATGAAAAACTGTTTTTT. This encodes CATLLKRASIATNEKLFF. The chain recombines TRBV5-8 with TRBJ1-4; unclear D gene. Germline V CDR1 and CDR2: SGHTS, YDEGEE. The CDR3 is 18 amino acids. V gave up 9 bases and J gave up 0 bases, with 24 bases separating them.

The chain uses TRBV19 and TRBJ2-3, with D possibly TRBD2 on 6 matching bases. The CDR3 has 16 amino acids. Germline V lookup: CDR1 LNHDA, CDR2 SQIVND (reference sequence). Trimming pared 5 bases from V and 0 bases from J, leaving 15 bases between. The CDR3 region is CASSAPGLPSTDTQYF. CDR3 nucleotide sequence: TGTGCCAGTAGTGCACCGGGACTCCCTAGCACAGATACGCAGTATTTT.

This clone came up a few times. The gene calls are TRBV7-8 and TRBJ1-1, with D perhaps matching TRBD1 (5 bases). The CDR3 consists of 12 residues. CDR1 and CDR2 from the germline V gene are SGHVS and FQNEAQ. V lost 5 bases, J lost 9 bases, and 13 bases lay in between. The CDR3 spells CASSLRQSQAFF. DNA of the CDR3: TGTGCCAGCAGCCTCAGACAGTCTCAAGCTTTCTTT.

The chain has TRBV9 and TRBJ2-1, with TRBD2 identical over 9 bases. The CDR3 covers 17 residues. CDR1 and CDR2 from the germline V gene are SGDLS and YYNGEE. J gave up 4 bases and V 0 bases, and 8 bases lay outside the gene matches. CDR3 residues: CASSVGVAGAPYNEQFF. As DNA, the CDR3 is TGTGCCAGCAGCGTAGGGGTAGCGGGGGCCCCTTACAATGAGCAGTTCTTC.

The chain uses TRBV18 and TRBJ2-2; TRBD1 matches at 7 bases. The CDR3 covers 16 residues. The V gene end was trimmed by 3 bases and the J gene end by 3 bases; junction bases not matched to a gene: 7. Germline-derived CDR1 and CDR2 are KGHSH and LQKENI. The CDR3 DNA reads as TGTGCCAGCTCACCCCAGACAGGGCGCGACACCGGGGAGCTGTTTTTT. Protein sequence: CASSPQTGRDTGELFF.

The chain links TRBV5-4 to TRBJ2-4; 8 bases are shared with TRBD2. The length of the CDR3 is 15 residues. The trim removed 4 bases at V and 1 base at J, leaving 4 bases unmatched. Germline CDR1 reads SGHNT; CDR2 reads YYREEE (reference sequence). CDR3 amino acids: CASSDRGGAKNIQYF. The DNA of the CDR3 is TGTGCCAGCAGCGACCGGGGGGGTGCCAAAAACATTCAGTACTTC.